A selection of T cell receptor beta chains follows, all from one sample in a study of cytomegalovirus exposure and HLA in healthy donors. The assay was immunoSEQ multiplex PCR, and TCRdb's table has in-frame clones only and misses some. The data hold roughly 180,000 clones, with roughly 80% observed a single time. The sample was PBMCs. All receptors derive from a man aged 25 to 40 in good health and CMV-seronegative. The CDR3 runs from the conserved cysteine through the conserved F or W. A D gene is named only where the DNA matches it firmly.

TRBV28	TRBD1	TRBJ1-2	CASAQGAPNYGYTF	TGTGCCAGCGCCCAGGGGGCCCCTAACTATGGCTACACCTTC
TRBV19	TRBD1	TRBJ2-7	CASSTGQGDFSYEQYF	TGTGCCAGTAGTACCGGACAGGGGGACTTCTCCTACGAGCAGTACTTC
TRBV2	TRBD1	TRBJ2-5	CASSDRGLETQYF	TGTGCCAGCAGCGACAGGGGGCTAGAGACCCAGTACTTC
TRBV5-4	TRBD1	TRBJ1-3	CASSPAGGGNTIYF	TGTGCCAGCAGCCCTGCAGGGGGCGGAAACACCATATATTTT
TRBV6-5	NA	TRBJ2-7	CASRRYGISYEQYF	TGTGCCAGCAGAAGGTACGGGATTTCCTACGAGCAGTACTTC
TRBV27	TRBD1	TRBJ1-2	CASSSSDRVAGYTF	TGTGCCAGCAGTTCATCAGACAGGGTGGCTGGCTACACCTTC
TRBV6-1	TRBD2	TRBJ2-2	CASRVPSGDTGELFF	TGTGCCAGCAGAGTTCCTAGCGGTGACACCGGGGAGCTGTTTTTT
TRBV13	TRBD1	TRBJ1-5	CASSGGPGTGANQPQHF	TGTGCCAGCAGTGGGGGGCCCGGGACAGGGGCAAATCAGCCCCAGCATTTT
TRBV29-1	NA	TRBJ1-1	CSVENRAGTEAFF	TGCAGCGTTGAGAACAGGGCCGGCACTGAAGCTTTCTTT
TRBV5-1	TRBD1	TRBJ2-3	CASSLGGRGRDTQYF	TGCGCCAGCAGCTTGGGAGGCAGGGGGCGAGATACGCAGTATTTT